This is a list of T cell receptor beta chains from one sample in a study of early T cells in non-severe SARS-CoV-2 infection. Each CDR3 protein is one row after TCRdb ran MiXCR on the 5' RACE reads. The data show some 59,000 distinct CDR3 sequences, around 8.6% seen once. The specimen was whole blood, collected at baseline. The receptors here all came from an adult who was a healthcare worker with PCR-confirmed SARS-CoV-2 infection or an uninfected control (not recorded which). CDR3s include the opening cysteine and the closing phenylalanine or tryptophan. The order of the fields is J gene, CDR3 length, V gene, clone size, CDR3 protein. Clone size, where shown, is once, few, many, or a class for clones that have expanded.

TRBJ2-1 | 13 | TRBV7-6 | few | CASSPQEYNEQFF
TRBJ2-1 | 14 | TRBV6-6 | - | CASSRGSQGNEQFF
TRBJ2-3 | 14 | TRBV11-2 | few | CASSQGQGGDTQYF
TRBJ2-1 | 15 | TRBV11-2 | - | CASRVPGLAVNEQFF
TRBJ2-1 | 16 | TRBV25-1 | few | CASSDGRRGGINEQFF
TRBJ1-5 | 15 | TRBV7-9 | many | CASSLGAGVDQPQHF
TRBJ2-2 | 16 | TRBV6-1 | - | CASSERGWLGTGELFF
TRBJ2-7 | 15 | TRBV27 | - | CASSLSATGNYEQYF
TRBJ1-6 | 14 | TRBV2 | few | CASSGQGYNSPLHF
TRBJ2-1 | 14 | TRBV19 | many | CASSWAGVHNEQFF
TRBJ1-1 | 15 | TRBV7-9 | few | CASSPLGTRNTEAFF
TRBJ2-6 | 12 | TRBV29-1 | few | CSVVSGANVLTF
TRBJ1-5 | 14 | TRBV20-1 | few | CSARERRGNQPQHF
TRBJ2-1 | 14 | TRBV12-3/TRBV12-4 | few | CASSLLGSFDEQFF
TRBJ2-2 | 13 | TRBV3-1 | - | CASSQEGGGELFF
TRBJ1-1 | 14 | TRBV6-2/TRBV6-3 | many | CASSRTAPNTEAFF
TRBJ2-3 | 15 | TRBV10-3 | many | CAIRPTGTGEDTQYF
TRBJ2-1 | 12 | TRBV20-1 | - | CSTRTSSNEQFF
TRBJ2-7 | 16 | TRBV7-2 | - | CASSLEASGTYYEQYF
TRBJ2-7 | 15 | TRBV11-1 | many | CASSHGGTGAYEQYF
TRBJ2-1 | 17 | TRBV20-1 | - | CSARGTSGSYIINEQFF
TRBJ2-3 | 14 | TRBV27 | few | CASTGGLEPDTQYF
TRBJ1-1 | 14 | TRBV19 | - | CASSIGLLGTEAFF
TRBJ2-7 | 15 | TRBV27 | - | CASSSRTGGSYEQYF
TRBJ1-1 | 17 | TRBV18 | - | CASSPLTGMRENTEAFF
TRBJ1-1 | 17 | TRBV7-2 | - | CASSLVGGLVINTEAFF
TRBJ2-3 | 14 | TRBV28 | few | CASRRGGATDTQYF
TRBJ2-1 | 15 | TRBV7-3 | few | CASSPASGSYNEQFF
TRBJ1-4 | 13 | TRBV9 | - | CASSVRTGEKLFF
TRBJ2-5 | 14 | TRBV25-1 | few | CASSEGGGGETQYF
TRBJ2-3 | 18 | TRBV11-2 | - | CASSLKAVQSFRADTQYF
TRBJ2-5 | 13 | TRBV6-1 | many | CASREAGGETQYF
TRBJ2-7 | 11 | TRBV29-1 | - | CSVTTAYEQYF
TRBJ2-2 | 14 | TRBV7-8 | many | CASSFQGFTGELFF
TRBJ2-7 | 19 | TRBV23-1 | many | CASSQGGCPGPLPVREQYF
TRBJ2-7 | 15 | TRBV4-2 | once | CASSQSRDNAYEQYF
TRBJ2-1 | 17 | TRBV11-3 | few | CASSLDQGTSTRNEQFF
TRBJ1-2 | 17 | TRBV30 | many | CAWSVLYGSTANYGYTF
TRBJ2-6 | 16 | TRBV7-3 | many | CASSLSPLSGANVLTF
TRBJ2-7 | 15 | TRBV7-8 | few | CASSQAGGGTYEQYF